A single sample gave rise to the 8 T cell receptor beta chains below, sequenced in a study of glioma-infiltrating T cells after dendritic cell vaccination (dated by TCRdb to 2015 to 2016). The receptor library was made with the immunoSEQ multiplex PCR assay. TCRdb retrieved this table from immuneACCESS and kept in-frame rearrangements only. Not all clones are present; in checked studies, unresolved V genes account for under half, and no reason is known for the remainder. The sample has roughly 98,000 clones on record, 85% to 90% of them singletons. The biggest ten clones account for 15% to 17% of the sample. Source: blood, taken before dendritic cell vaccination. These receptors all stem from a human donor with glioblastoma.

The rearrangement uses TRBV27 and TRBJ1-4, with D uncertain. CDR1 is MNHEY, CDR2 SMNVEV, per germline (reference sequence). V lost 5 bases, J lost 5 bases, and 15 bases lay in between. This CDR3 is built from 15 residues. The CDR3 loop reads CASSPSFGLNEKLFF. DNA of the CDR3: TGTGCCAGCAGTCCGTCTTTTGGGCTGAATGAAAAACTGTTTTTT.

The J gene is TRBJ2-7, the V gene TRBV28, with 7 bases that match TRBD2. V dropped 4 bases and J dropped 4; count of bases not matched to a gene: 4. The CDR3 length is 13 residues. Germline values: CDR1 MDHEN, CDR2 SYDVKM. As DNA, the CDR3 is TGTGCCAGCAGTTCGGGAGGCCTATACGAGCAGTACTTC. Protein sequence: CASSSGGLYEQYF.

The CDR3 spells CASSIGTGYEQYF. The CDR3 region has the DNA TGTGCCAGCAGTATCGGGACAGGCTACGAGCAGTACTTC. This sequence joins TRBV6-5 and TRBJ2-7, with 8 bases matching TRBD1. This CDR3 is built from 13 residues. Germline V gives CDR1 MNHEY, CDR2 SVGAGI. V lost 5 bases, J lost 3 bases, and 3 bases stayed unmatched.

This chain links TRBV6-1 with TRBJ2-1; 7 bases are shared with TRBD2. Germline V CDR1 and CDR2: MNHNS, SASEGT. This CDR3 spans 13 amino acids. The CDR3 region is CAAAGALRNEQFF. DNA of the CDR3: TGTGCGGCGGCGGGAGCACTCCGCAATGAGCAGTTCTTC.

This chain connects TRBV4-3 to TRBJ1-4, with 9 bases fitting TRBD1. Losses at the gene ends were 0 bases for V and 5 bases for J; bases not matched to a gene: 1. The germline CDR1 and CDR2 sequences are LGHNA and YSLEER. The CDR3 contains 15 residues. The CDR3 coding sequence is TGCGCCAGCAGCCAAGAGACAGGGGGAAATGAAAAACTGTTTTTT. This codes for CASSQETGGNEKLFF.

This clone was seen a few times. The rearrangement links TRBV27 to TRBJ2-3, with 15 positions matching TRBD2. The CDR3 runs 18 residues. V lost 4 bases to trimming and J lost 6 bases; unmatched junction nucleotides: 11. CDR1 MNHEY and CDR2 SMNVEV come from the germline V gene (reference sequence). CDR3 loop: CASSSVLGLAGGGDTQYF. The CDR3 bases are TGTGCCAGCAGTTCCGTACTGGGACTAGCGGGAGGAGGGGATACGCAGTATTTT.

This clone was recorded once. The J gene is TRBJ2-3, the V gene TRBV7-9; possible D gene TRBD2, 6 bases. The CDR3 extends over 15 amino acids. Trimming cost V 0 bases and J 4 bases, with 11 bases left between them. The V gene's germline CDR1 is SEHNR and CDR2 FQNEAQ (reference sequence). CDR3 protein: CASSLASGAADTQYF. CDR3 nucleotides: TGTGCCAGCAGCTTAGCATCGGGAGCAGCAGATACGCAGTATTTT.

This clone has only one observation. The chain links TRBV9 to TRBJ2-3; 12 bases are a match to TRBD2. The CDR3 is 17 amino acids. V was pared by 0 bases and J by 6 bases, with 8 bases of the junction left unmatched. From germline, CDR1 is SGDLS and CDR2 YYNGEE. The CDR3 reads CASSVAPLAGGLDTQYF. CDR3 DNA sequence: TGTGCCAGCAGCGTAGCCCCACTAGCGGGGGGCCTCGATACGCAGTATTTT.